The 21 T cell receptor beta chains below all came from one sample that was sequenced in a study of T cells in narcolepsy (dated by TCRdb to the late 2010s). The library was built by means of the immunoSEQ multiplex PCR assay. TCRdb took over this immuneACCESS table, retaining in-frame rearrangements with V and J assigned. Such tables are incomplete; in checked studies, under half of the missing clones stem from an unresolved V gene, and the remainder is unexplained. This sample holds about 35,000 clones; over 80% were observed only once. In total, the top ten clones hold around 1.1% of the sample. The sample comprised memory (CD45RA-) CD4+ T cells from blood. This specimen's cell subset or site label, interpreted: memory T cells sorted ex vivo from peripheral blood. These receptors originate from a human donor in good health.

This CDR3 is CASSNYGYTF. The DNA of the CDR3 is TGTGCCAGCTCTAACTATGGCTACACCTTC. The chain is built from TRBV2 and TRBJ1-2; unclear D gene. Germline CDR1 and CDR2: SNHLY and FYNNEI. Between the trimmed V and J ends, which lost 8 bases and 0 bases, there was a span of 1 base. The CDR3 is 10 residues long.

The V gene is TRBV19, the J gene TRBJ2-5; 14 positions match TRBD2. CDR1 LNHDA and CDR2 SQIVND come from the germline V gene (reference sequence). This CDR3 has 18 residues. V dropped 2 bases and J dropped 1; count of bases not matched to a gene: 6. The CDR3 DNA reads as TGTGCCAGTAGTATAATGGGGACTAGCGGGGGCCCCCAAGAGACCCAGTACTTC. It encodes CASSIMGTSGGPQETQYF.

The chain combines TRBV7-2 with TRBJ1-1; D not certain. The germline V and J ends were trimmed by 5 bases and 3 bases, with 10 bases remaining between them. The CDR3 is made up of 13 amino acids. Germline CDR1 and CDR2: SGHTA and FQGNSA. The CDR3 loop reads CASSRRWDTEAFF. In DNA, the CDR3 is TGTGCCAGCAGCCGGAGGTGGGACACTGAAGCTTTCTTT.

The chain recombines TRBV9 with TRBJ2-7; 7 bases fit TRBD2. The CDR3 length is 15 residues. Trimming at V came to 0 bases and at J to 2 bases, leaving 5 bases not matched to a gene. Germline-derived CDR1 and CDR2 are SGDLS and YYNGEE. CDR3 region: CASSVDASGPYEQYF. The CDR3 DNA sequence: TGTGCCAGCAGCGTAGATGCTAGCGGTCCCTACGAGCAGTACTTC.

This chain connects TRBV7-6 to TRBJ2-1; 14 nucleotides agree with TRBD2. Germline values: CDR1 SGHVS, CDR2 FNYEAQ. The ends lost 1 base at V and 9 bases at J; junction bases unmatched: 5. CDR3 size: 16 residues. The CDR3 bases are TGTGCCAGCAGCTTAGGGACTAGCGGGGGGTCGAGTGAGCAGTTCTTC. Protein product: CASSLGTSGGSSEQFF.

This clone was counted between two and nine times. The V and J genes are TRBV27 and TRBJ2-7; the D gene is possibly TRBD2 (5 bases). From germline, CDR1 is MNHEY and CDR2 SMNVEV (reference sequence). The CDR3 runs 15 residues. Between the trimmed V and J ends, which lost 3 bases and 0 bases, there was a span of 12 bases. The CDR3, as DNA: TGTGCCAGCAGTTTTCTCGGGGATTACTCCTACGAGCAGTACTTC. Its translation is CASSFLGDYSYEQYF.

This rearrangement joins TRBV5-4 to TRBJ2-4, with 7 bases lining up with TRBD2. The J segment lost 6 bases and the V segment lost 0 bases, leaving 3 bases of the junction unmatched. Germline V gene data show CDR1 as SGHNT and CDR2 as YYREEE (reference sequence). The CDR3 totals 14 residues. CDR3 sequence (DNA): TGTGCCAGCAGCTTGGTTGGGAGGGGAAACATTCAGTACTTC. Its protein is CASSLVGRGNIQYF.

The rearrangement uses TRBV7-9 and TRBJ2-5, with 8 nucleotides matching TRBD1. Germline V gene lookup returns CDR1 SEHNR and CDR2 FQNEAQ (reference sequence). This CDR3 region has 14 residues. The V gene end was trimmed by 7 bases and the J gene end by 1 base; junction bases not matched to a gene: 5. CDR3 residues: CASNRGMSQETQYF. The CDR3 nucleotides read TGTGCCAGCAACAGGGGGATGAGCCAAGAGACCCAGTACTTC.

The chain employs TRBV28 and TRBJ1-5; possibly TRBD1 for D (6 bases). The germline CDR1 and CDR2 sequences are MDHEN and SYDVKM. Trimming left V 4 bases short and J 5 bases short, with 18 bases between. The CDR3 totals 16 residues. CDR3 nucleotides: TGTGCCAGCAGTTCCCACAGGGCCTTACTCGATCAGCCCCAGCATTTT. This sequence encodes CASSSHRALLDQPQHF.

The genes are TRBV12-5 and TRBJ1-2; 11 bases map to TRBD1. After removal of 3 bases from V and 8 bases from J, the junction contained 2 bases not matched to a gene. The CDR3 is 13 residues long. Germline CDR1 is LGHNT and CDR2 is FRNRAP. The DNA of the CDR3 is TGTGCTAGTGGTTTTAGGACAGGGGGCGGCTACACCTTC. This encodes CASGFRTGGGYTF.

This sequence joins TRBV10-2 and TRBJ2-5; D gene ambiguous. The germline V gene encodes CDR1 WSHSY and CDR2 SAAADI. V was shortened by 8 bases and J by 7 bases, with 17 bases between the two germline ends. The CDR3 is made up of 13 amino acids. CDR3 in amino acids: CASAAGGWGTQYF. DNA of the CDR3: TGCGCCAGCGCGGCCGGTGGGTGGGGGACCCAGTACTTC.

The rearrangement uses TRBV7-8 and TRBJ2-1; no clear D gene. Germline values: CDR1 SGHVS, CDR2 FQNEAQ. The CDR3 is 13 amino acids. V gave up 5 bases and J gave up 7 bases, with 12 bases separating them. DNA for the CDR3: TGTGCCAGCAGCCCCTTAATCCGGAATGAGCAGTTCTTC. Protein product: CASSPLIRNEQFF. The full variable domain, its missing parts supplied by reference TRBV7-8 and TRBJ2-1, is GAGVSQSPRYKVAKRGQDVALRCDPISGHVSLFWYQQALGQGPEFLTYFQNEAQLDKSGLPSDRFFAERPEGSVSTLKIQRTQQEDSAVYLCASSPLIRNEQFFGPGTRLTVL.

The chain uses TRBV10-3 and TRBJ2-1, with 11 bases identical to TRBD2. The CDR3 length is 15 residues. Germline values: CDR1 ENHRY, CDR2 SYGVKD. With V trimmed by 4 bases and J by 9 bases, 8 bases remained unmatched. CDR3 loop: CAISGKLAGEVEQFF. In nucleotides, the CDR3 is TGTGCCATCAGTGGAAAACTAGCGGGAGAGGTTGAGCAGTTCTTC.

In DNA form, the CDR3 reads TGTGCCAGCAGTGGGACTAGCGGGAGGAATGAGCAGTTCTTC. Protein sequence: CASSGTSGRNEQFF. V and J are TRBV6-1 and TRBJ2-1; TRBD2 matches 14 bases. J gave up 7 bases and V 4 bases, and 0 bases lay outside the gene matches. Germline V lookup: CDR1 MNHNS, CDR2 SASEGT. The CDR3 length is 14 residues.

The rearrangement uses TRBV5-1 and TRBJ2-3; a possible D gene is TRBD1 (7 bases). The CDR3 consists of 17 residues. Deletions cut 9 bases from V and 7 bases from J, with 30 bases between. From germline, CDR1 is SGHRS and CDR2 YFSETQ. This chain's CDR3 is CATSAGRGRTGENTQYF. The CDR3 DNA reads TGCGCCACCTCGGCGGGGCGAGGGCGTACAGGGGAGAATACGCAGTATTTT.

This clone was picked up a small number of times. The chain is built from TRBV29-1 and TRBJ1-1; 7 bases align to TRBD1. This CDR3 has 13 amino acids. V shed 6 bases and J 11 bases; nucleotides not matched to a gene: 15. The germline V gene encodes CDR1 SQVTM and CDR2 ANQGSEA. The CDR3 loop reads CSVQPRQGETAFF. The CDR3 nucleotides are TGCAGCGTACAACCACGACAGGGAGAGACGGCTTTCTTT.

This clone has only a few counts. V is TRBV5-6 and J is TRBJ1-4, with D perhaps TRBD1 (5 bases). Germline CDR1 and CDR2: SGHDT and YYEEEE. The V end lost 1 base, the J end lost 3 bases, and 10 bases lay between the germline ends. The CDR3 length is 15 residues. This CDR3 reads CASSLNGRANEKLFF. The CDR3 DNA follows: TGTGCCAGCAGCTTGAATGGCAGGGCTAATGAAAAACTGTTTTTT.

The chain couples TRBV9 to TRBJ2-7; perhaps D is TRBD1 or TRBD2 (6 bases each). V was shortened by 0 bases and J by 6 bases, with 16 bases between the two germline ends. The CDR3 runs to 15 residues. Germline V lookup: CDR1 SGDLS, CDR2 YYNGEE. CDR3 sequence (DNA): TGTGCCAGCAGCGTAGCTTCGGGGGCGTTGGGCGAGCAGTACTTC. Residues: CASSVASGALGEQYF.

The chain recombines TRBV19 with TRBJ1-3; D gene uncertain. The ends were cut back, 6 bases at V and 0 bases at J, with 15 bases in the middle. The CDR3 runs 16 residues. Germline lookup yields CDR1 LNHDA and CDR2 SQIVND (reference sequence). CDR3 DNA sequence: TGTGCCAGTAGCCTCCTCGTCGGCAACTCTGGAAACACCATATATTTT. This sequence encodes CASSLLVGNSGNTIYF. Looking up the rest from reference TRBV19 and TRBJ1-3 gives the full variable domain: DGGITQSPKYLFRKEGQNVTLSCEQNLNHDAMYWYRQDPGQGLRLIYYSQIVNDFQKGDIAEGYSVSREKKESFPLTVTSAQKNPTAFYLCASSLLVGNSGNTIYFGEGSWLTVV.

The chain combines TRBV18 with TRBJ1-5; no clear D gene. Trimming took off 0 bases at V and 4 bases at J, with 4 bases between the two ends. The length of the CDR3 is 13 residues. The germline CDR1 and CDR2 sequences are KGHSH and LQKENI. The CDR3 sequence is CASSPPGNQPQHF. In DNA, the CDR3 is TGTGCCAGCTCACCACCGGGGAATCAGCCCCAGCATTTT.

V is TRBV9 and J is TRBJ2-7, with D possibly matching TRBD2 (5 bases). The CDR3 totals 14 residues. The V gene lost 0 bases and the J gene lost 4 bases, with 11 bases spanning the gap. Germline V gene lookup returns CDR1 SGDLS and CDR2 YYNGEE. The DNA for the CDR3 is TGTGCCAGCAGCGTAGCGTCCAGCGGATACGAGCAGTACTTC. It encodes CASSVASSGYEQYF. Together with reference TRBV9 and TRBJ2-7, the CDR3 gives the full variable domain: DSGVTQTPKHLITATGQRVTLRCSPRSGDLSVYWYQQSLDQGLQFLIQYYNGEERAKGNILERFSAQQFPDLHSELNLSSLELGDSALYFCASSVASSGYEQYFGPGTRLTVT.